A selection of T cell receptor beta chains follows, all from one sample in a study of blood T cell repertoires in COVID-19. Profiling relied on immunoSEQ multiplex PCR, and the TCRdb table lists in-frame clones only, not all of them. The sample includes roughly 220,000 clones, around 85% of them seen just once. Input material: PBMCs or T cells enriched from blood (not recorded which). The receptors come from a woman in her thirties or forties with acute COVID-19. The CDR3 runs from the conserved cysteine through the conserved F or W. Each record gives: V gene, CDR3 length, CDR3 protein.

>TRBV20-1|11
CSATSTYEQYF
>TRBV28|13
CASSTNSGRAQFF
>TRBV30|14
CAFSRDSNYNEQFF
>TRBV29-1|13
CSVAAGALDTQYF
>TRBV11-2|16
CASSLITAGGPLEQYF
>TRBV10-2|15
CASSDRLAGYNEQFF
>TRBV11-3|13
CASSHTSYNEQFF
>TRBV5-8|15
CASSFAQGGSYGYTF
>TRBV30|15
CAWSVGGIGNQPQHF
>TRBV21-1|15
CASSKLSLADTEAFF
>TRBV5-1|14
CASSLEPGGETQYF
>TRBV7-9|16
CASSPSGTGNTGELFF
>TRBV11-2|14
CASSFTGALGEAFF
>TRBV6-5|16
CASSYSSVGLNYGYTF
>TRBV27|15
CASSLGLASYNEQFF
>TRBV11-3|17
CASSLGLGGAFTYEQYF
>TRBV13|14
CASSSGQSGEKLFF
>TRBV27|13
CASSLGRRTEAFF
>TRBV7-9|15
CASSSGEAYNSPLHF
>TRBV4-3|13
CASSQYRADTQYF
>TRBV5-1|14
CASSFSGSQETQYF
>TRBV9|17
CASSSLAGGAGANVLTF
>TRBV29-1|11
CSGQGYNEQFF
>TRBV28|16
CASSSLGSGNHNEQFF
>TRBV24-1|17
CATSDFGTASNTGELFF
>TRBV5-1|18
CASSLDERTSGRRYEQYF
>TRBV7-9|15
CASSLAGAGANVLTF
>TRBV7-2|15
CASTRTSGSFYEQYF
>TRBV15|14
CATSRTGGNQPQHF
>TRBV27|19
CASSVRGLAGGPRAGELFF
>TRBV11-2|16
CASSPLGGSVLETQYF
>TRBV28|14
CASKTGETASPLHF
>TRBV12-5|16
CASGLAGTSGYNEQFF
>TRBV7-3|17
CASSLEGTGGHTDTQYF
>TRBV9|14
CASSVNNANTEAFF
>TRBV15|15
CATSRDTGAGNTIYF
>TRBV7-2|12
CASRTSADTQYF
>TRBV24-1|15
CATSDPRQKTYEQYF
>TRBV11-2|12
CASSLDRGEQYF
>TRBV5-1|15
CASSLQGWGNTEAFF
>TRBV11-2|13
CASSYDTNQPQHF
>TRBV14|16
CASKRAGISGANVLTF
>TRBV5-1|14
CASSLVAGTGELFF
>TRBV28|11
CASSFNTEAFF
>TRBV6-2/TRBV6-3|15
CASSYRGQGPYEQYF
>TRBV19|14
CASSRDRAGNTIYF
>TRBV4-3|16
CASSQGTGQINNEQFF
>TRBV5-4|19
CASSLDWTGGSPLEGEQYF
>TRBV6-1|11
CASSEGAQQFF
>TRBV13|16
CASSLLKGLAADTQYF
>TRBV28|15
CASSLVGLGGYEQYF
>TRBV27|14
CASSPGQLNSPLHF
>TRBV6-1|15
CASSDLDRLNQPQHF
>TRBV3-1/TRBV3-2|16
CASSQSPLAAQETQYF
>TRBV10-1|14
CASPHPSGSYEQYF
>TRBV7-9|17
CASSLSGTANHNSPLHF
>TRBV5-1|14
CASLSTGGAQTQYF
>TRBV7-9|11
CASSPQGPAFF